The sequence of this T cell receptor (beta chain) was determined in a study of CD8+ T cells in alopecia areata. Overall study: The study gave treated patients oral tofacitinib at 5 to 10 mg twice daily.

In its sample, this clone was seen a few times. What it binds is unknown. V gave up 5 bases and J gave up 6 bases, with 15 bases separating them. Looked up from germline, CDR1 is GTSNPN and CDR2 is SVGIG (reference sequence). The length of the CDR3 is 13 residues. Whole-study findings and limits: Scalp clonality and expanded CD8+ clones among the top 100 fell significantly with tofacitinib. Under tofacitinib, numerous expanded lesional clonotypes remained detectable in scalp and blood. Normal scalp had lower clonality than lesional scalp, with alopecia totalis/universalis lesions showing this most strongly.

Treatment in this sample: oral pan-JAK inhibitor, 5-10 mg twice daily. Sequencing used cDNA as its template, made by extracting RNA and reverse transcribing it. Method: immunoSEQ multiplex PCR; TCRdb's copy keeps in-frame clones and lacks some. The repertoire has some 150,000 clones, roughly 52% of them found once; the top ten carry more than 15%. The sequence derives from a human donor with alopecia areata. Material: CD8+ T cells sorted from blood, obtained at week 4, from a patient treated with tofacitinib. The V call is TRBV30, the J call TRBJ2-3; D remains ambiguous. The CDR3 nucleotides are TGTGCCTGGGCCGGACCCCCCTCGGATACGCAGTATTTT. It is translated as CAWAGPPSDTQYF.